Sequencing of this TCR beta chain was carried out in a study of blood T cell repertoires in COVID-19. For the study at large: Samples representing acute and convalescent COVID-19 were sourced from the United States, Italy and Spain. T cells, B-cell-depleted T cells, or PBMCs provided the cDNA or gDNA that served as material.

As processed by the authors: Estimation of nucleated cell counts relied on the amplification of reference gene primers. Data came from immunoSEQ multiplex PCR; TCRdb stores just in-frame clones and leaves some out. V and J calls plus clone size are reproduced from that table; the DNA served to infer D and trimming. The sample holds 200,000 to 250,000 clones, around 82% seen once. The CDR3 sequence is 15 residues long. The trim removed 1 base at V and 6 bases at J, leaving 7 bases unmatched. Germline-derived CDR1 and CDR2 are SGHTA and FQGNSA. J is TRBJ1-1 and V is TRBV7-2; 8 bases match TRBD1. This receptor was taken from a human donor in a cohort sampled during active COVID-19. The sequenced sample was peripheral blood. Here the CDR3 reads CASSLGTGRRPEAFF. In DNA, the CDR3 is TGTGCCAGCAGCTTAGGGACAGGGCGGCGCCCTGAAGCTTTCTTT. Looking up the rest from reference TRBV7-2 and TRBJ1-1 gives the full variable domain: GAGVSQSPSNKVTEKGKDVELRCDPISGHTALYWYRQSLGQGLEFLIYFQGNSAPDKSGLPSDRFSAERTGGSVSTLTIQRTQQEDSAVYLCASSLGTGRRPEAFFGQGTRLTVV.